The 32 T cell receptor beta chains below all came from one sample that was sequenced in a study of prognosis after radiotherapy for stage I lung cancer. Genomic DNA yielded TCR beta CDR3, amplified by two-round multiplex PCR. First-round PCR, the initial amplification, used primers specific to each TRBV and TRBJ gene. TCRdb used MiXCR to reprocess the multiplex PCR reads, holding one entry per CDR3 protein. The top ten clones hold 14% to 15% of a sample with over 25,000 distinct CDR3 sequences, 46% of them seen once. The specimen comprised PBMCs, sampled before or after stereotactic body radiation therapy (not recorded which). The receptors originated from a donor over 45 with non-small cell lung cancer.

This clonotype was observed many times. The chain has TRBV9 and TRBJ1-3; 8 positions agree with TRBD1. The CDR3 is 17 residues long. J was trimmed by 3 bases and V by 4 bases; bases with no gene match: 12. Germline CDR1 SGDLS, CDR2 YYNGEE. The CDR3 region is CASSPRQGTLGGNTIYF. DNA for the CDR3: TGTGCCAGCAGCCCAAGACAGGGGACATTAGGTGGAAACACCATATATTTT.

This clonotype has ten or more counts. The J gene is TRBJ2-1, the V gene TRBV15, with 9 bases identical to TRBD1. CDR1 LNHNV and CDR2 YYDKDF come from the germline V gene (reference sequence). CDR3 size: 15 residues. Losses at the gene ends were 1 base for V and 7 bases for J; bases not matched to a gene: 5. The CDR3: CATSRVGQGRNEQFF. The CDR3 bases are TGTGCCACCAGCAGAGTGGGACAGGGCAGGAATGAGCAGTTCTTC.

This clonotype occurred many times. The chain couples TRBV5-1 to TRBJ1-4, with D perhaps TRBD1 (5 bases). In germline, CDR1 is SGHRS, CDR2 YFSETQ. There are 14 residues in the CDR3. The ends were cut back, 0 bases at V and 4 bases at J, with 7 bases in the middle. CDR3 region: CASSLAGRNEKLFF. DNA for the CDR3: TGCGCCAGCAGCTTGGCGGGGCGTAATGAAAAACTGTTTTTT.

This clonotype was recorded many times. The chain has TRBV16 and TRBJ1-2; 9 nucleotides align to TRBD1. V gave up 3 bases and J gave up 8 bases; unmatched junction bases: 10. CDR3 size: 15 residues. Germline V gene data show CDR1 as KGHSY and CDR2 as FQNENV. CDR3 bases: TGTGCCAGCAGCCAGAAATGGACAGGGGCTTTGGGCTACACCTTC. Amino acid sequence: CASSQKWTGALGYTF.

The chain couples TRBV20-1 to TRBJ2-1; 16 nucleotides line up with TRBD2. The CDR3 runs 18 residues. J was trimmed by 4 bases and V by 1 base; bases with no gene match: 7. CDR1 and CDR2 from the germline V gene are DFQATT and SNEGSKA (reference sequence). As DNA, the CDR3 is TGCAGTGCTAGAGCAAAGGGACTAGCGGGGGGGAGATACAATGAGCAGTTCTTC. This translates into CSARAKGLAGGRYNEQFF.

By share, this clonotype ranks as medium-sized. J is TRBJ2-7 and V is TRBV27; a possible D gene is TRBD2 (6 bases). V was cut by 5 bases and J by 5 bases, with 16 bases left in between. The CDR3 totals 14 residues. From germline, CDR1 is MNHEY and CDR2 SMNVEV (reference sequence). CDR3 in amino acids: CASSIRDSMNEQYF. CDR3 sequence (DNA): TGTGCCAGCAGTATCCGGGACTCGATGAACGAGCAGTACTTC.

By sample share, this clonotype is medium-sized. The chain couples TRBV7-9 to TRBJ2-3; D uncertain. The V gene lost 2 bases and the J gene lost 4 bases, with 4 bases spanning the gap. The CDR3 loop spans 12 amino acids. From germline, CDR1 is SEHNR and CDR2 FQNEAQ (reference sequence). CDR3 bases: TGTGCCAGCAGCTTACTGTCAGATACGCAGTATTTT. It yields the protein CASSLLSDTQYF.

This clonotype was detected ten times or more. The chain recombines TRBV2 with TRBJ2-7; D ambiguous. Germline values: CDR1 SNHLY, CDR2 FYNNEI. The V end was cut by 7 bases, the J end by 3 bases, with 7 bases between. The CDR3 runs 11 residues. The CDR3 loop reads CASKSSYEQYF. CDR3 DNA: TGTGCCAGCAAAAGCAGCTACGAGCAGTACTTC.

This clonotype was counted ten times or more. The chain uses TRBV18 and TRBJ1-4; possible D gene TRBD1, 6 bases. The germline gives CDR1 KGHSH, CDR2 LQKENI. V was pared by 1 base and J by 0 bases, with 12 bases between. The CDR3 consists of 17 residues. CDR3 region: CASSPQTGSSTNEKLFF. CDR3 nucleotides: TGTGCCAGCTCACCACAGACAGGCTCATCAACTAATGAAAAACTGTTTTTT. Complete variable domain (other parts from reference TRBV18 and TRBJ1-4): NAGVMQNPRHLVRRRGQEARLRCSPMKGHSHVYWYRQLPEEGLKFMVYLQKENIIDESGMPKERFSAEFPKEGPSILRIQQVVRGDSAAYFCASSPQTGSSTNEKLFFGSGTQLSVL.

V usage is TRBV28 and J usage is TRBJ2-1, with 7 bases fitting TRBD2. Germline-derived CDR1 and CDR2 are MDHEN and SYDVKM. Trimming at V came to 4 bases and at J to 7 bases, leaving 16 bases not matched to a gene. The CDR3 is 17 residues long. As DNA, the CDR3 is TGTGCCAGCAGTTCGCCTAGCGGTAGCTCACCTGTGAATGAGCAGTTCTTC. It codes for CASSSPSGSSPVNEQFF.

This clonotype was observed at least ten times. This chain links TRBV6-2 or TRBV6-3 with TRBJ1-2, with D tentatively TRBD1 (5 bases). Germline V CDR1 and CDR2: MNHEY, SVGEGT. CDR3 size: 15 residues. Trimming pared 7 bases from V and 3 bases from J, leaving 18 bases between. The CDR3 sequence: CASTFDGGGHYGYTF. CDR3 coding DNA: TGTGCCAGCACCTTCGACGGGGGAGGGCACTATGGCTACACCTTC.

By its share, this clonotype is medium-sized. This chain joins TRBV28 and TRBJ1-6; D uncertain. The CDR3 runs 14 residues. Germline values: CDR1 MDHEN, CDR2 SYDVKM. V was trimmed by 1 base and J by 7 bases, leaving 8 bases between them. The CDR3 protein is CASSLFRPNSPLHF. The CDR3, as DNA: TGTGCCAGCAGTTTATTTCGTCCAAATTCACCCCTCCACTTT.

This clonotype was seen at least ten times. The chain combines TRBV7-9 with TRBJ1-1; tentative D call: TRBD1 (5 bases). This CDR3 has 12 residues. Germline values: CDR1 SEHNR, CDR2 FQNEAQ (reference sequence). Deletions cut 6 bases from V and 7 bases from J, with 12 bases between. CDR3 protein: CASRGDSGEAFF. In nucleotides, the CDR3 is TGTGCCAGCAGGGGGGATTCGGGTGAAGCTTTCTTT.

This clonotype has a count of ten or more. The chain carries TRBV29-1 and TRBJ2-3, with 9 bases fitting TRBD1. The CDR3 runs to 13 residues. Trimming took 4 bases from V and 1 from J; bases not matched to a gene: 0. Germline values: CDR1 SQVTM, CDR2 ANQGSEA. CDR3 in DNA: TGCAGCGTTGGGACAGGGGGCACAGATACGCAGTATTTT. Encoded protein: CSVGTGGTDTQYF.

The rearrangement links TRBV11-3 to TRBJ2-2, with D perhaps matching TRBD2 (6 bases). V was shortened by 7 bases and J by 5 bases, with 11 bases between the two germline ends. Germline V gene sequence: CDR1 SGHNT, CDR2 YENEEA. CDR3 length: 13 residues. The chain's CDR3 is CASTPGATGELFF. In nucleotides, the CDR3 is TGTGCCAGCACCCCGGGAGCTACCGGGGAGCTGTTTTTT.

This clonotype was picked up many times. The chain employs TRBV20-1 and TRBJ2-3; 7 positions agree with TRBD2. The CDR3 is 15 amino acids. CDR1 and CDR2 (germline): DFQATT, SNEGSKA (reference sequence). With 6 bases clipped from V and 4 bases from J, the junction kept 13 bases outside the gene matches. The CDR3 DNA reads TGCAGTGCCCTCCTTGGCGGGAGTGGGGCAGATACGCAGTATTTT. Translating it yields CSALLGGSGADTQYF.

Only one count was recorded for this clonotype. The chain uses TRBV28 and TRBJ2-3, with TRBD2 as a possible D gene (5 bases). V was clipped by 1 base and J by 0 bases, with 8 bases between them. The V gene's germline CDR1 is MDHEN and CDR2 SYDVKM. The CDR3 is 15 residues long. The CDR3 here is CASSLSGMSTDTQYF. The DNA of the CDR3 is TGTGCCAGCAGTTTATCGGGGATGAGCACAGATACGCAGTATTTT.

Notes on this clonotype: This is likely an artifact of a read error, given a far larger clone one base away. The gene calls are TRBV6-5 and TRBJ2-1, with a tentative D call TRBD1 (5 bases). The CDR3 extends over 13 amino acids. The V end lost 8 bases, the J end lost 2 bases, and 10 bases lay between the germline ends. From germline, CDR1 is MNHEY and CDR2 SVGAGI. The CDR3 DNA reads TGTGCCAGCTCGACAGTGCCCTACAATGAGCAGTTCTTC. Amino acid sequence: CASSTVPYNEQFF.

On this clonotype itself: This likely traces to a read error, being one base from a far larger clone. The chain carries TRBV6-4 and TRBJ1-2; unclear D gene. In germline, CDR1 is MRHNA, CDR2 SNTAGT. Trimming took off 5 bases at V and 0 bases at J, with 16 bases between the two ends. CDR3 length: 16 residues. The CDR3 reads CASSYWDVGTNYGYTF. The CDR3 coding sequence is TGTGCCAGCAGTTACTGGGATGTGGGTACTAACTATGGCTACACCTTC.

Ten or more counts support this clonotype. J is TRBJ2-1 and V is TRBV5-4; 12 positions match TRBD2. Germline V CDR1 and CDR2: SGHNT, YYREEE (reference sequence). After removal of 3 bases from V and 6 bases from J, the junction contained 7 bases not matched to a gene. The CDR3 has 16 amino acids. CDR3 residues: CASSSPTSGGRNEQFF. CDR3 coding DNA: TGTGCCAGCAGCTCGCCGACTAGCGGGGGCCGCAATGAGCAGTTCTTC.

V and J are TRBV5-1 and TRBJ1-1, with a weak D call TRBD1 (6 bases). The V end lost 3 bases, the J end lost 4 bases, and 22 bases lay between the germline ends. This CDR3 contains 17 residues. CDR1 and CDR2 (germline): SGHRS, YFSETQ. CDR3 coding DNA: TGCGCCAGCAGCTGTCAGCTCCGGGACATGGGATCCACTGAAGCTTTCTTT. The encoded protein is CASSCQLRDMGSTEAFF.

This clonotype was seen repeatedly, ten times or more. The V call is TRBV27, the J call TRBJ2-1; 9 bases are shared with TRBD2. V shed 6 bases, J shed 4 bases, and the junction held 7 bases outside the gene matches. CDR1 is MNHEY, CDR2 SMNVEV, per germline (reference sequence). This CDR3 is 15 amino acids long. The CDR3 nucleotides are TGTGCCAGCAGAAATCTAGCGGGATATTACAATGAGCAGTTCTTC. Translating gives CASRNLAGYYNEQFF.

The chain joins TRBV4-3 to TRBJ2-5; D possibly corresponds to TRBD1 (5 bases). The V gene's germline CDR1 is LGHNA and CDR2 YSLEER. There are 14 residues in the CDR3. Trimming took 1 base from V and 4 from J, leaving 10 bases between them. The CDR3 here is CASSQGARGETQYF. In DNA form, the CDR3 reads TGCGCCAGCAGCCAAGGAGCAAGGGGAGAGACCCAGTACTTC.

This clonotype was seen at least ten times. At one of its ends the junction is not consistent with the germline gene, which may arise from a read error. The rearrangement links TRBV3-1 to TRBJ1-5, with D possibly TRBD1 on 5 matching bases. The CDR3 consists of 14 residues. Germline CDR1 and CDR2: LGHDT and YNNKEL (reference sequence). CDR3 coding DNA: TGTGTCAGCAGCCAACAGGACTCCAATCAGCCCCAGCATTTT. Amino acid sequence: CVSSQQDSNQPQHF. Looking up the rest from reference TRBV3-1 and TRBJ1-5 gives the full variable domain: DTAVSQTPKYLVTQMGNDKSIKCEQNLGHDTMYWYKQDSKKFLKIMFSYNNKELIINETVPNRFSPKSPDKAHLNLHINSLELGDSAVYFCVSSQQDSNQPQHFGDGTRLSIL.

This clonotype was seen repeatedly, ten times or more. The J gene is TRBJ1-3, the V gene TRBV20-1; D gene ambiguous. Germline V gene sequence: CDR1 DFQATT, CDR2 SNEGSKA (reference sequence). The CDR3 spans 18 residues. V was clipped by 0 bases and J by 2 bases, with 20 bases between them. In nucleotides, the CDR3 is TGCAGTGCTAGAGATGTCCATCAGTTCCTGAGCGCTGGAAACACCATATATTTT. This encodes CSARDVHQFLSAGNTIYF.

In this sample, this clonotype turned up many times. CDR3 nucleotide sequence: TGTGCCTGGGGGAGGAGACTAGCGGGAGGGGTAGATACGCAGTATTTT. This sequence encodes CAWGRRLAGGVDTQYF. The chain uses TRBV30 and TRBJ2-3; 14 bases fit TRBD2. CDR1 is GTSNPN and CDR2 is SVGIG in the germline V gene (reference sequence). Trimming cost V 5 bases and J 5 bases; bases outside gene matches: 9. This CDR3 is built from 16 residues.

The V gene is TRBV15, the J gene TRBJ1-2; no clear D. The CDR3 runs 13 residues. Per germline, CDR1 LNHNV and CDR2 YYDKDF (reference sequence). Trimming removed 1 base from V and 2 bases from J, with 5 bases in between. The CDR3 loop reads CATSRAHNYGYTF. The CDR3 DNA sequence: TGTGCCACCAGCAGAGCGCACAACTATGGCTACACCTTC.

The chain carries TRBV27 and TRBJ1-1; maybe TRBD1 (5 bases). The germline V gene encodes CDR1 MNHEY and CDR2 SMNVEV (reference sequence). This CDR3 is built from 18 residues. V was pared by 3 bases and J by 5 bases, with 25 bases between. CDR3 sequence reads: CASSFWTLGGVKGTEAFF. DNA of the CDR3: TGTGCCAGCAGTTTTTGGACCCTAGGAGGGGTTAAGGGAACTGAAGCTTTCTTT.

On this clonotype itself: With only one base between it and a far larger clone, this is likely a read error. V usage is TRBV6-2 or TRBV6-3 and J usage is TRBJ2-5; D ambiguous. Trimming removed 7 bases at V and 5 bases at J, with 20 bases between. The CDR3 spans 15 residues. Germline-derived CDR1 and CDR2 are MNHEY and SVGEGT. For the CDR3, the DNA is TGTGCCAGCATTTATAGTAGAGGCGCTGGGGAGACCCAGTACTTC. Translated, it gives CASIYSRGAGETQYF.

Remarks on this clonotype: This likely reflects a read error, since a far larger clone is one base away. V gene TRBV6-4 combines with J gene TRBJ2-7, with D perhaps TRBD1 (5 bases). Germline assignment: CDR1 MRHNA and CDR2 SNTAGT. The CDR3 covers 13 residues. Trimming left V 7 bases short and J 2 bases short, with 12 bases between. The CDR3 reads CASMPSGPYEQYF. The CDR3 DNA sequence: TGTGCCAGCATGCCCTCAGGGCCCTACGAGCAGTACTTC.

This clonotype counts as medium-sized. The rearrangement links TRBV7-6 to TRBJ2-2; 9 nucleotides line up with TRBD2. Germline CDR1 reads SGHVS; CDR2 reads FNYEAQ. The V segment lost 1 base and the J segment 3 bases; nucleotides outside the gene matches: 6. The CDR3 has 17 residues. The CDR3 protein is CASSLEAGTSHTGELFF. As DNA, the CDR3 is TGTGCCAGCAGCTTAGAAGCCGGGACTAGCCACACCGGGGAGCTGTTTTTT.

This clonotype has ten or more counts. For the CDR3, the DNA is TGTGCCACCAAGCTGGGGTCCAAATTCGATATATACTATGGCTACACCTTC. Translation gives CATKLGSKFDIYYGYTF. The chain carries TRBV15 and TRBJ1-2; D ambiguous. V was cut by 7 bases and J by 3 bases, with 24 bases left in between. CDR1 and CDR2 from the germline V gene are LNHNV and YYDKDF (reference sequence). The CDR3 is 17 amino acids.